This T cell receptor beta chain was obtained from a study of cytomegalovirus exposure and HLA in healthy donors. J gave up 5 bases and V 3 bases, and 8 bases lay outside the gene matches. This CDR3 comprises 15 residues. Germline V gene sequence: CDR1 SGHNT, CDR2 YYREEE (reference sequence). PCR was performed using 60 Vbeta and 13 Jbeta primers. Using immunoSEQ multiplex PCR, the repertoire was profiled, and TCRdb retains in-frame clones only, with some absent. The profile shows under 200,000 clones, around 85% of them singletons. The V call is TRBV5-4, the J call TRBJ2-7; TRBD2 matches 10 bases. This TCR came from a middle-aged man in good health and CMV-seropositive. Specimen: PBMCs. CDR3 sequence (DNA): TGTGCCAGCAGCTCGGCTAGCGGGGGTGGCCACGAGCAGTACTTC. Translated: CASSSASGGGHEQYF.